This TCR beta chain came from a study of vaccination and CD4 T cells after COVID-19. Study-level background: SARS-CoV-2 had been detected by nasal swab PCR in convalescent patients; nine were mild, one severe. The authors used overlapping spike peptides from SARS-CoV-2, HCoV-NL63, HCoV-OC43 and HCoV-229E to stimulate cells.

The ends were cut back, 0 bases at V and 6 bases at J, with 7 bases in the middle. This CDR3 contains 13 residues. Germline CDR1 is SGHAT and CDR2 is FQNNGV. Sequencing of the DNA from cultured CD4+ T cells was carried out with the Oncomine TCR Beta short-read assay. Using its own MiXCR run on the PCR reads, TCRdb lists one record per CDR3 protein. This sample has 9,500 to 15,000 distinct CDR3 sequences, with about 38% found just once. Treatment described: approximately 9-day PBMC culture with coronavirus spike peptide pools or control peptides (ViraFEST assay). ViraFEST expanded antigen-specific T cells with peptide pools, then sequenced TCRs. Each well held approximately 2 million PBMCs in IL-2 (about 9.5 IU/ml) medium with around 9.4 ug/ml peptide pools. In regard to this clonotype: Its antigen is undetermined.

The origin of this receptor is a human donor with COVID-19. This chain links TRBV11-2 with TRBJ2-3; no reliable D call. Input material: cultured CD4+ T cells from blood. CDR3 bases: TGTGCCAGCAGCTTAGACCAGCCGGATACGCAGTATTTT. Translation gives CASSLDQPDTQYF.